This TCR beta chain came from a study of cytomegalovirus exposure and HLA in healthy donors. To note about this clone: Its antigen is currently unknown.

This CDR3 spans 18 amino acids. V was clipped by 5 bases and J by 8 bases; unmatched bases: 20. Germline V CDR1 and CDR2: SEHNR, FQNEAQ (reference sequence). The PCR contained 60 Vbeta and 13 Jbeta primers. Here immunoSEQ multiplex PCR was the method, and the copy in TCRdb shows in-frame clones only, minus some. The sample gives about 180,000 clones, more than 60% of which show up once; 1.4% to 1.5% is in the top ten. Findings and caveats of the study: Most observed TCR sequences were rare, whereas some public TCRs were detected in many donors. Earlier results showed most TCR beta V segments being productive about 87% or about 30% of the time.

The V gene is TRBV7-9, the J gene TRBJ2-3; 9 nucleotides line up with TRBD1. The sequenced sample was PBMCs. This TCR came from a man between 18 and 29 years old in good health and CMV-seronegative. The CDR3 DNA reads TGTGCCAGCAGCCAAAAAGGCCGGGACAGGGCAGCAGTCGTTACGCAGTATTTT. Protein product: CASSQKGRDRAAVVTQYF.